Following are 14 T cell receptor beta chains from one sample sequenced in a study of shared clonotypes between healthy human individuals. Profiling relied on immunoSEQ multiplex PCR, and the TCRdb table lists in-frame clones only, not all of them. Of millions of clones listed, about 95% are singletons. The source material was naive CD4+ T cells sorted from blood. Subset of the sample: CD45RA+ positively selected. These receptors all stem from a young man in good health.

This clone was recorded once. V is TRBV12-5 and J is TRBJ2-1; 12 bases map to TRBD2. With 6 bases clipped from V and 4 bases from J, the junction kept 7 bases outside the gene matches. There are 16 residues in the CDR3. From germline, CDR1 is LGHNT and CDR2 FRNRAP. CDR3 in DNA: TGTGCTAGTGGCCCTAGACTAGCGGGAGTGTACAATGAGCAGTTCTTC. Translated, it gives CASGPRLAGVYNEQFF. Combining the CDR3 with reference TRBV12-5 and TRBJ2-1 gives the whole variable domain DARVTQTPRHKVTEMGQEVTMRCQPILGHNTVFWYRQTMMQGLELLAYFRNRAPLDDSGMPKDRFSAEMPDATLATLKIQPSEPRDSAVYFCASGPRLAGVYNEQFFGPGTRLTVL.

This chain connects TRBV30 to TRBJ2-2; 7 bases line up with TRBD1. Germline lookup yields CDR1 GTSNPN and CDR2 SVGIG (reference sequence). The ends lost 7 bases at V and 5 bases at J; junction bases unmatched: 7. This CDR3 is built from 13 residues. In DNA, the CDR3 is TGTGCCTTACAGCCAGGGGGTACCGGGGAGCTGTTTTTT. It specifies CALQPGGTGELFF.

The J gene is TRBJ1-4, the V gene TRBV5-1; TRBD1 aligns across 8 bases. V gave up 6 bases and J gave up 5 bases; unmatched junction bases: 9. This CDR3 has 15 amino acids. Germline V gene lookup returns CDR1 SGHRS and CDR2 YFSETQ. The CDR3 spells CASTLQGAGNEKLFF. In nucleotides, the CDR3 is TGCGCCAGCACCCTCCAGGGGGCTGGCAATGAAAAACTGTTTTTT.

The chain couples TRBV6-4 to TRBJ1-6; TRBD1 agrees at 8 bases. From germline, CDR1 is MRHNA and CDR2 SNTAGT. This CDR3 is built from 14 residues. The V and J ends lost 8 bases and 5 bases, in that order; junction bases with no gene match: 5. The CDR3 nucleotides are TGTGCCAGCCGCGGACAGGGAGATAATTCACCCCTCCACTTT. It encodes CASRGQGDNSPLHF.

The CDR3, as DNA: TGCGCCAGCAGCCAGAGGGAGGGACAGGGGACCGGGGAGCTGTTTTTT. As protein: CASSQREGQGTGELFF. The V gene is TRBV4-1, the J gene TRBJ2-2; 10 nucleotides match TRBD1. The trim removed 3 bases at V and 5 bases at J, leaving 6 bases unmatched. The CDR3 length is 16 residues. Germline V gene lookup returns CDR1 MGHRA and CDR2 YSYEKL.

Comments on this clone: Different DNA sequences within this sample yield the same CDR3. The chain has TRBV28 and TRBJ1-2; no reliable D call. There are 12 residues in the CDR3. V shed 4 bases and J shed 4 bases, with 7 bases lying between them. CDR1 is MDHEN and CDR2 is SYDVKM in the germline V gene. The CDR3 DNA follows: TGTGCCAGCAGTTCGGGCGTCTATGGCTACACCTTC. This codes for CASSSGVYGYTF.

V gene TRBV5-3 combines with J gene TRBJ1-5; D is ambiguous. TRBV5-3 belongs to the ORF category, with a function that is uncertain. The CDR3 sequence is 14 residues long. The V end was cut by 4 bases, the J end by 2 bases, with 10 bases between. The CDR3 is CARSPLRGNQPQHF. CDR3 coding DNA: TGTGCCAGAAGCCCACTCAGAGGCAATCAGCCCCAGCATTTT.

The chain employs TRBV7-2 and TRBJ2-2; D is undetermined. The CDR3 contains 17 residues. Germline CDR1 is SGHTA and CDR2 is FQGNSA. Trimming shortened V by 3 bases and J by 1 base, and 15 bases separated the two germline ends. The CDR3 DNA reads TGTGCCAGCAGCTTTGCTAGACTTCTTCAGAACACCGGGGAGCTGTTTTTT. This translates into CASSFARLLQNTGELFF.

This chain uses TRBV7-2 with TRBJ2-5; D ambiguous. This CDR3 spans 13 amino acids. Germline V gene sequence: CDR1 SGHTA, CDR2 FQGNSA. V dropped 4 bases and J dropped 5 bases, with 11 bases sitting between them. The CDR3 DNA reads TGTGCCAGCAGCTCTCGTTTCGTGGAGACCCAGTACTTC. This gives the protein CASSSRFVETQYF.

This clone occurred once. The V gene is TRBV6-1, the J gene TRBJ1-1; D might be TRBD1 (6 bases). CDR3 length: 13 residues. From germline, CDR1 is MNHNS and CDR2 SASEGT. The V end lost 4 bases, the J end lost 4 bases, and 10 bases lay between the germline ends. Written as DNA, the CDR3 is TGTGCCAGCAGTGGAGACAGGCTCACTGAAGCTTTCTTT. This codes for CASSGDRLTEAFF.

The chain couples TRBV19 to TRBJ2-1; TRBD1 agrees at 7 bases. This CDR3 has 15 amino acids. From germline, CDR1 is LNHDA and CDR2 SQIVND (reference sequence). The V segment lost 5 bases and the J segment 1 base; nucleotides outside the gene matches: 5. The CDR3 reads CASSQRGQSYNEQFF. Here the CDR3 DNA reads TGTGCCAGTAGTCAACGGGGACAGTCCTACAATGAGCAGTTCTTC.

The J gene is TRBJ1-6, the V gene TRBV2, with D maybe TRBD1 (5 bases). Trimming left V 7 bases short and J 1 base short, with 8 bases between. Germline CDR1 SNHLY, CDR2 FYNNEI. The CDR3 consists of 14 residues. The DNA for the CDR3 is TGTGCCAGCAACGGGGCTTCCTATAATTCACCCCTCCACTTT. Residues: CASNGASYNSPLHF. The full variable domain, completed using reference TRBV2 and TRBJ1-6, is EPEVTQTPSHQVTQMGQEVILRCVPISNHLYFYWYRQILGQKVEFLVSFYNNEISEKSEIFDDQFSVERPDGSNFTLKIRSTKLEDSAMYFCASNGASYNSPLHFGNGTRLTVT.

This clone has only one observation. The CDR3 DNA is TGTGCCAGCAGCGAATCAGCGTCCCACCACGAGCAGTACTTC. This encodes CASSESASHHEQYF. The rearrangement joins TRBV9 to TRBJ2-7; no definite D call. There are 14 residues in the CDR3. Trimming removed 3 bases at V and 5 bases at J, with 15 bases between. Germline assignment: CDR1 SGDLS and CDR2 YYNGEE.

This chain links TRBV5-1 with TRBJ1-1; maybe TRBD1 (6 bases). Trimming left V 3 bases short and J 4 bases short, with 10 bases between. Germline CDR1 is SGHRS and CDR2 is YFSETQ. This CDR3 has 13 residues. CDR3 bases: TGCGCCAGCAGCTCTGGGGGCCTCACTGAAGCTTTCTTT. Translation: CASSSGGLTEAFF.